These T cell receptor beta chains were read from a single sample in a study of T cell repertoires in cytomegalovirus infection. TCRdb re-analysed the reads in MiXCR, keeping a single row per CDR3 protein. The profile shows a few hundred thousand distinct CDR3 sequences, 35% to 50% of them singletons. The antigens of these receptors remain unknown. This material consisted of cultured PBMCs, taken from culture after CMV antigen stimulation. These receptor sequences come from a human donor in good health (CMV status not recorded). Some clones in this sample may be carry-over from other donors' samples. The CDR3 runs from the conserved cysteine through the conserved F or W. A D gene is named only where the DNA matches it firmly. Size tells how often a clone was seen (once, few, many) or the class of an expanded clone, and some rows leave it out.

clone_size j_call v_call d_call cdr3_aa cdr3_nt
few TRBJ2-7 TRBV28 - CASSAGLGDEQYF TGTGCCAGCAGTGCGGGTTTGGGGGACGAGCAGTACTTC
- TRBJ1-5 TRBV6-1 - CASSESRSRGGNQPQHF TGTGCCAGCAGTGAATCTAGATCTCGGGGGGGCAATCAGCCCCAGCATTTT
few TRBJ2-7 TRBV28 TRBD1 CASSDPGTGSYEQYF TGTGCCAGCAGTGATCCCGGGACAGGCAGCTACGAGCAGTACTTC
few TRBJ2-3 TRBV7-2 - CASSVGLTMGNTQYF TGTGCCAGCAGCGTGGGACTCACCATGGGAAATACGCAGTATTTT
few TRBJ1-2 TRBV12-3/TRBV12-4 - CASSPGLGGYTF TGTGCCAGCAGTCCGGGGTTGGGGGGCTACACCTTC
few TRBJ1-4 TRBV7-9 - CASNTPGRDEKLFF TGTGCCAGCAATACTCCGGGACGGGACGAAAAACTGTTTTTT
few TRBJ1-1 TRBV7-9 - CASTRLQDEAFF TGTGCCAGCACCAGGCTACAGGATGAAGCTTTCTTT
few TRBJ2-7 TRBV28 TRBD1 CASRTGTGGGEQYF TGTGCCAGCAGGACCGGGACAGGGGGCGGCGAGCAGTACTTC
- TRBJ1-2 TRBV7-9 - CASSNPDQGDYGYTF TGTGCCAGCAGCAACCCTGACCAGGGAGACTATGGCTACACCTTC
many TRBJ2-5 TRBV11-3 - CASSSQDSGETQYF TGTGCCAGCAGCTCACAGGACAGTGGAGAGACCCAGTACTTC
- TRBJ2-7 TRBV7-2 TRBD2 CASSVAGAYEQYF TGTGCCAGCAGCGTTGCGGGGGCCTACGAGCAGTACTTC
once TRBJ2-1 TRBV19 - CASSPDGGPYNEQFF TGTGCCAGTAGCCCCGACGGGGGACCCTACAATGAGCAGTTCTTC
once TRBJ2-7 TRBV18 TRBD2 CASSRGTSGSSYEQYF TGTGCCAGCTCACGGGGGACTAGCGGGTCCTCCTACGAGCAGTACTTC
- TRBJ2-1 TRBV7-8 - CASSLAGRTSEQFF TGTGCCAGCAGCTTAGCGGGACGAACGAGTGAGCAGTTCTTC
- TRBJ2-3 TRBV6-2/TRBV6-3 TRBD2 CASMASGRGLTDTQYF TGTGCCAGCATGGCTAGCGGGAGGGGACTCACAGATACGCAGTATTTT
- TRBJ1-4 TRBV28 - CASSQPRLTNEKLFF TGTGCCAGCAGCCAGCCCAGGCTGACTAATGAAAAACTGTTTTTT
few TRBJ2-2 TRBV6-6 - CASSYGLSSGTGELFF TGTGCCAGCAGTTACGGGTTAAGTTCAGGCACCGGGGAGCTGTTTTTT
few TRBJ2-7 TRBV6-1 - CASSGRWGSGVYEQYF TGTGCCAGCAGCGGTCGGTGGGGGTCGGGCGTCTACGAGCAGTACTTC
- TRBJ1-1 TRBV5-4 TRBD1 CASSRDRVATEAFF TGTGCCAGCAGCCGGGACAGGGTGGCCACTGAAGCTTTCTTT
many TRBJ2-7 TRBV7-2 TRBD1 CASSLVGTGMGEQYF TGTGCCAGCAGCTTAGTTGGGACAGGGATGGGGGAGCAGTACTTC
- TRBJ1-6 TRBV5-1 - CASSLAGQPNSPLHF TGCGCCAGCAGCTTGGCCGGGCAGCCCAATTCACCCCTCCACTTT
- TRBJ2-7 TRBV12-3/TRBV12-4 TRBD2 CASSPPGGGYEQYF TGTGCCAGCAGCCCCCCGGGGGGTGGCTACGAGCAGTACTTC
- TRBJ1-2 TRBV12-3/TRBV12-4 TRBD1 CASSFSGTELAGYTF TGTGCCAGCAGTTTCTCCGGGACAGAATTAGCTGGCTACACCTTC
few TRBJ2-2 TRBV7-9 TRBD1 CASGIQQGENTGELFF TGTGCCAGCGGAATACAACAGGGGGAAAACACCGGGGAGCTGTTTTTT
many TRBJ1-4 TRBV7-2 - CASSLVGLKSELFF TGTGCCAGCAGCTTAGTTGGGTTAAAGTCCGAACTGTTTTTT
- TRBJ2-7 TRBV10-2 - CASSENPPSQYF TGCGCCAGCAGTGAGAACCCCCCCTCGCAGTACTTC
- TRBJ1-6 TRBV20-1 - CSAQLGSSYNSPLHF TGCAGTGCTCAATTAGGGAGCTCCTATAATTCACCCCTCCACTTT
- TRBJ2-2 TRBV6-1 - CASRPDRLANTGELFF TGTGCCAGCAGACCGGACAGACTCGCGAACACCGGGGAGCTGTTTTTT
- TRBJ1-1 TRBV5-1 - CASTLWAGMNTEAFF TGCGCCAGCACCCTGTGGGCAGGTATGAACACTGAAGCTTTCTTT